Below, one T cell receptor beta chain is given with its context. Its antigen is currently unknown. This sample was taken from a study of T cell responses to AZD1222 COVID-19 vaccine. Study-wide results and caveats: Donors, mostly white British, included more females; clonal diversity was possibly underestimated.

Trimming shortened V by 5 bases and J by 1 base, and 14 bases separated the two germline ends. CDR1 and CDR2 from the germline V gene are SGHTA and FQGTGA. CDR3 length: 15 amino acids. Sequencing used immunoSEQ multiplex PCR; TCRdb keeps in-frame clones, though not all of them. Seen here are about 130,000 clones, 94% observed once, and the top ten hold around 7%. The sequences come from peripheral blood, collected on day 0 of AZD1222 vaccination. The origin of this receptor is an adult in good health. The chain is built from TRBV7-3 and TRBJ2-5; a possible D gene is TRBD2 (5 bases). CDR3 loop: CASSLGGAVQETQYF. The CDR3 region has the DNA TGTGCCAGCAGCCTTGGCGGAGCGGTCCAAGAGACCCAGTACTTC.